This entry lists 26 T cell receptor beta chains sequenced from one sample in a study of beta chain features in type 1 diabetes. The authors reverse transcribed all of the isolated RNA, so sequencing captured expressed TCRB transcripts. Here immunoSEQ multiplex PCR was the method, and the copy in TCRdb shows in-frame clones only, minus some. This sample yields 600,000 to 700,000 clones, of which roughly 12% are seen a single time; 0.022% belongs to the top ten. The study, taken as a whole, reports: Among patients with Type 1 diabetes, TCRB CDR3s were moderately but significantly shorter in every one of the four CD4+ subsets.

These receptors' targets are unknown. Source material: naive CD4+ T cells from blood. Receptors were obtained from a man aged 18 to 30 with type 1 diabetes.

J is TRBJ2-7 and V is TRBV6-6; D not resolved. The ends were cut back, 0 bases at V and 7 bases at J, with 4 bases in the middle. CDR1 and CDR2 from the germline V gene are MNHNY and SVGAGI (reference sequence). The length of the CDR3 is 11 residues. The CDR3 sequence is CASSYSREQYF. CDR3 coding DNA: TGTGCCAGCAGTTACTCGAGGGAGCAGTACTTC.

This clone showed up just a few times. V usage is TRBV11-2 and J usage is TRBJ2-1; 10 nucleotides align to TRBD2. The germline CDR1 and CDR2 sequences are SGHAT and FQNNGV. CDR3 size: 14 residues. The J segment lost 9 bases and the V segment lost 10 bases, leaving 12 bases of the junction unmatched. This CDR3 is CATKGLAGVGEQFF. CDR3 coding DNA: TGTGCCACCAAGGGGCTAGCGGGGGTGGGTGAGCAGTTCTTC.

This clone has just a few counts. J is TRBJ2-5 and V is TRBV7-9; 7 bases agree with TRBD1. The CDR3 is 11 residues long. From germline, CDR1 is SEHNR and CDR2 FQNEAQ (reference sequence). CDR3 protein: CAPGTEETQYF. CDR3 DNA: TGTGCGCCCGGGACAGAAGAGACCCAGTACTTC.

This chain uses TRBV6-1 with TRBJ2-3; D is unresolved. This CDR3 is 14 amino acids long. Germline V gene sequence: CDR1 MNHNS, CDR2 SASEGT. V lost 3 bases, J lost 1 base, and 8 bases lay in between. CDR3 in DNA: TGTGCCAGCAGTGAGCCGGGCCGCACAGATACGCAGTATTTT. This gives the protein CASSEPGRTDTQYF.

The V and J genes are TRBV14 and TRBJ2-7; TRBD1 might be the D (5 bases). Trimming left V 3 bases short and J 0 bases short, with 9 bases between. Germline V gives CDR1 SGHDN, CDR2 FVKESK. The length of the CDR3 is 14 residues. The chain's CDR3 is CASSHRVGSYEQYF. For the CDR3, the DNA is TGTGCCAGCAGCCACAGGGTCGGCTCCTACGAGCAGTACTTC.

The chain uses TRBV30 and TRBJ1-1, with 10 bases aligning to TRBD1. The CDR3 is 16 residues long. Germline lookup yields CDR1 GTSNPN and CDR2 SVGIG (reference sequence). The trim removed 2 bases at V and 1 base at J, leaving 7 bases unmatched. In nucleotides, the CDR3 is TGTGCCTGGAGTCCTCTCGGACAGGGGGGGAACACTGAAGCTTTCTTT. This encodes CAWSPLGQGGNTEAFF.

CDR3 amino acids: CARDRVGETQYF. The CDR3 DNA is TGTGCTAGGGACAGGGTCGGCGAGACCCAGTACTTC. The genes are TRBV2 and TRBJ2-5, with 9 bases matching TRBD1. Germline values: CDR1 SNHLY, CDR2 FYNNEI. The CDR3 sequence is 12 residues long.

The chain carries TRBV4-1 and TRBJ1-2, with 9 bases that match TRBD1. Germline V gene sequence: CDR1 MGHRA, CDR2 YSYEKL. V dropped 0 bases and J dropped 6; count of bases not matched to a gene: 14. CDR3 length: 18 residues. CDR3 DNA sequence: TGCGCCAGCAGCCAAGATAGAGGGACAGGGAGAGGATCAGATGGCTACACCTTC. Amino acid sequence: CASSQDRGTGRGSDGYTF.

V usage is TRBV4-2 and J usage is TRBJ1-3; D remains unclear. Trimming stripped 0 bases from V and 6 bases from J, with 15 bases between. The CDR3 is made up of 16 amino acids. Germline V gene data show CDR1 as LGHNA and CDR2 as YNFKEQ. The CDR3 region has the DNA TGTGCCAGCAGCCAAGAGAGGATCCGGGAGGAAAACACCATATATTTT. Encoded protein: CASSQERIREENTIYF.

This clone was picked up a small number of times. This chain links TRBV11-2 with TRBJ2-5, with D unclear. The germline V gene encodes CDR1 SGHAT and CDR2 FQNNGV. V lost 0 bases, J lost 2 bases, and 7 bases lay in between. The CDR3 contains 14 residues. The CDR3 region has the DNA TGTGCCAGCAGCTTAGATTGGAGACAAGAGACCCAGTACTTC. As protein: CASSLDWRQETQYF. Variable domain in full (rest from reference TRBV11-2 and TRBJ2-5): EAGVAQSPRYKIIEKRQSVAFWCNPISGHATLYWYQQILGQGPKLLIQFQNNGVVDDSQLPKDRFSAERLKGVDSTLKIQPAKLEDSAVYLCASSLDWRQETQYFGPGTRLLVL.

This clone was found a few times. The V gene is TRBV7-9, the J gene TRBJ1-4; perhaps TRBD1 as D (5 bases). The length of the CDR3 is 15 residues. V lost 8 bases, J lost 0 bases, and 13 bases lay in between. CDR1 and CDR2 from the germline V gene are SEHNR and FQNEAQ (reference sequence). CDR3 bases: TGTGCCAGCGACTCGGGACTTTCAACTAATGAAAAACTGTTTTTT. Residues: CASDSGLSTNEKLFF.

This clone was seen a few times. The chain links TRBV28 to TRBJ1-6, with D perhaps TRBD1 (5 bases). The CDR3 sequence is 15 residues long. CDR1 MDHEN and CDR2 SYDVKM come from the germline V gene. Deletions cut 5 bases from V and 5 bases from J, with 13 bases between. The CDR3 coding sequence is TGTGCCAGCAGTCCCGCCTTAGGGGATAATTCACCCCTCCACTTT. This translates into CASSPALGDNSPLHF.

The genes are TRBV4-2 and TRBJ1-4; 8 bases are a match to TRBD1. With V trimmed by 2 bases and J by 6 bases, 5 bases remained unmatched. The CDR3 is 15 residues long. Germline CDR1 reads LGHNA; CDR2 reads YNFKEQ. The CDR3 nucleotides are TGTGCCAGCAGCCAATACAGGGGGGAGGATGAAAAACTGTTTTTT. Encoded protein: CASSQYRGEDEKLFF.

This clone appeared a single time. The genes are TRBV5-6 and TRBJ2-3, with a possible D match to TRBD1 (6 bases). The germline V gene has CDR1 SGHDT and CDR2 YYEEEE. This CDR3 comprises 17 residues. The germline V and J ends were trimmed by 5 bases and 3 bases, with 22 bases remaining between them. CDR3 sequence (DNA): TGTGCCAGCAGTTCGGACGTTGGGACACTCAGGACAGATACGCAGTATTTT. Translation gives CASSSDVGTLRTDTQYF.

This sequence joins TRBV19 and TRBJ1-2; D unclear. V lost 5 bases and J 6 bases, leaving 13 bases between the germline ends. CDR1 is LNHDA, CDR2 SQIVND, per germline (reference sequence). This CDR3 has 13 residues. The chain's CDR3 is CASSLSRQDGYTF. The CDR3 nucleotides are TGTGCCAGTAGTCTGTCTCGGCAGGATGGCTACACCTTC. Based on the CDR3 plus reference TRBV19 and TRBJ1-2, the full variable domain is DGGITQSPKYLFRKEGQNVTLSCEQNLNHDAMYWYRQDPGQGLRLIYYSQIVNDFQKGDIAEGYSVSREKKESFPLTVTSAQKNPTAFYLCASSLSRQDGYTFGSGTRLTVV.

This clone was seen a handful of times. The chain uses TRBV30 and TRBJ1-2; D ambiguous. This CDR3 comprises 13 residues. Germline V lookup: CDR1 GTSNPN, CDR2 SVGIG (reference sequence). V was clipped by 0 bases and J by 6 bases, with 11 bases between them. The DNA for the CDR3 is TGTGCCTGGAGTGTAGCTTCCAGGAATGGCTACACCTTC. Translated: CAWSVASRNGYTF.

This clone was counted a few times. This specimen includes other DNA sequences encoding the same CDR3. The chain employs TRBV30 and TRBJ1-1; D unclear. This CDR3 has 13 amino acids. CDR1 GTSNPN and CDR2 SVGIG come from the germline V gene (reference sequence). Between the trimmed V and J ends, which lost 0 bases and 0 bases, there was a span of 5 bases. As DNA, the CDR3 is TGTGCCTGGAGTGTAACTCTGAACACTGAAGCTTTCTTT. This codes for CAWSVTLNTEAFF.

This clone occurred a few times. J is TRBJ2-3 and V is TRBV6-5; D gene ambiguous. Germline-derived CDR1 and CDR2 are MNHEY and SVGAGI. Trimming removed 11 bases from V and 6 bases from J, with 12 bases in between. This CDR3 contains 11 residues. The CDR3 is CAASSRDTQYF. The CDR3 DNA sequence: TGTGCCGCCAGTTCCCGGGATACGCAGTATTTT.

The chain links TRBV2 to TRBJ1-6, with TRBD1 matching 8 bases. There are 14 residues in the CDR3. The ends lost 5 bases at V and 9 bases at J; junction bases unmatched: 6. Germline V CDR1 and CDR2: SNHLY, FYNNEI. CDR3 amino acids: CASSRGQGLSPLHF. The CDR3 DNA is TGTGCCAGCAGTCGAGGACAGGGTCTTTCACCCCTCCACTTT.

This clone appeared a few times. The chain combines TRBV11-2 with TRBJ2-7, with D tentatively TRBD1 (6 bases). This CDR3 comprises 11 residues. Looked up from germline, CDR1 is SGHAT and CDR2 is FQNNGV. V was cut by 5 bases and J by 6 bases, with 8 bases left in between. The CDR3 here is CASSQGPEQYF. The CDR3 coding sequence is TGTGCCAGCAGCCAGGGGCCCGAGCAGTACTTC. The entire variable domain, with the rest obtained from reference TRBV11-2 and TRBJ2-7, is as follows: EAGVAQSPRYKIIEKRQSVAFWCNPISGHATLYWYQQILGQGPKLLIQFQNNGVVDDSQLPKDRFSAERLKGVDSTLKIQPAKLEDSAVYLCASSQGPEQYFGPGTRLTVT.

V gene TRBV12-5 combines with J gene TRBJ2-3, with no clear D. This CDR3 spans 14 amino acids. Trimming pared 8 bases from V and 2 bases from J, leaving 14 bases between. Germline values: CDR1 LGHNT, CDR2 FRNRAP. In nucleotides, the CDR3 is TGTGCTAGTACGTTGGTCTCCTTCACAGATACGCAGTATTTT. Protein sequence: CASTLVSFTDTQYF.

This clone was observed a few times. The rearrangement links TRBV28 to TRBJ1-2; D gene unclear. The ends were cut back, 2 bases at V and 1 base at J, with 2 bases in the middle. Germline V gives CDR1 MDHEN, CDR2 SYDVKM. The CDR3 runs 12 residues. The CDR3 DNA reads TGTGCCAGCAGTTTAGTTAACTATGGCTACACCTTC. Amino acids: CASSLVNYGYTF.

The chain links TRBV5-1 to TRBJ1-5; D is perhaps TRBD1 (5 bases). The CDR3 extends over 15 amino acids. V lost 7 bases and J lost 4, with 18 bases in between. Per the germline V gene, CDR1 is SGHRS and CDR2 is YFSETQ. Here the CDR3 DNA reads TGCGCCAGCTCTCCAGGGCCGGGAGGGAATCAGCCCCAGCATTTT. Protein sequence: CASSPGPGGNQPQHF.

This clone was seen a handful of times. The rearrangement uses TRBV9 and TRBJ2-1; D gene uncertain. The germline V gene has CDR1 SGDLS and CDR2 YYNGEE. The germline V and J ends were trimmed by 0 bases and 0 bases, with 13 bases remaining between them. The CDR3 is 17 residues long. The CDR3 DNA reads TGTGCCAGCAGCGTAGGGGCCGCACAGATCTCCTACAATGAGCAGTTCTTC. Translation gives CASSVGAAQISYNEQFF.

This clone occurred a few times. This rearrangement joins TRBV30 to TRBJ2-1; tentative D call: TRBD2 (6 bases). This CDR3 is 15 amino acids long. Trimming took 5 bases from V and 0 from J, leaving 14 bases between them. The germline gives CDR1 GTSNPN, CDR2 SVGIG (reference sequence). The CDR3 DNA reads TGTGCCTGGGCCCGGGGGACGAGCTCCTACAATGAGCAGTTCTTC. The encoded protein is CAWARGTSSYNEQFF.

This chain connects TRBV18 to TRBJ2-1; D remains unclear. The CDR3 totals 16 residues. Germline V gene sequence: CDR1 KGHSH, CDR2 LQKENI. V was trimmed by 0 bases and J by 7 bases, leaving 16 bases between them. The CDR3 nucleotides are TGTGCCAGCTCACCACCTAGGGATTATATTATGAATGAGCAGTTCTTC. Protein sequence: CASSPPRDYIMNEQFF.